The 19 T cell receptor beta chains below come from one sample, sequenced in a study of T cell repertoires in cytomegalovirus infection. A single record per CDR3 protein comes from TCRdb applying MiXCR to the reads. In the table there are some 300,000 distinct CDR3 sequences, approximately 10% of which are singletons. Material: PBMCs. Every receptor here comes from a human donor in good health (CMV status not recorded). Some clones in this sample may be carry-over from other donors' samples.

In this sample, this clonotype turned up many times. This chain links TRBV7-9 with TRBJ2-7, with D unresolved. CDR1 and CDR2 from the germline V gene are SEHNR and FQNEAQ (reference sequence). This CDR3 is built from 12 residues. The ends were cut back, 0 bases at V and 9 bases at J, with 9 bases in the middle. DNA of the CDR3: TGTGCCAGCAGCTTAGCGGGTCAGTCGCAGTACTTC. It translates to CASSLAGQSQYF.

CDR3 sequence reads: CASSTDPYSNQPQHF. The CDR3, as DNA: TGCGCCAGCAGCACCGACCCTTATAGCAATCAGCCCCAGCATTTT. The J gene is TRBJ1-5, the V gene TRBV5-1, with D uncertain. With 4 bases removed from V and 0 bases from J, the gap between germline ends came to 11 bases. The CDR3 contains 15 residues. CDR1 and CDR2 (germline): SGHRS, YFSETQ.

Worth noting for this clonotype: A much larger clone sits a single nucleotide away, making a read error possible. The chain couples TRBV7-2 to TRBJ1-1; possible D gene TRBD1, 5 bases. This CDR3 contains 13 residues. V lost 2 bases and J lost 5, with 9 bases in between. Germline assignment: CDR1 SGHTA and CDR2 FQGNSA. DNA for the CDR3: TGTGCCAGCAGCTTATATCAGGGTACTGAAGCTTTCTTT. It specifies CASSLYQGTEAFF. Complete variable domain (other parts from reference TRBV7-2 and TRBJ1-1): GAGVSQSPSNKVTEKGKDVELRCDPISGHTALYWYRQSLGQGLEFLIYFQGNSAPDKSGLPSDRFSAERTGGSVSTLTIQRTQQEDSAVYLCASSLYQGTEAFFGQGTRLTVV.

This clonotype was detected ten times or more. V is TRBV7-3 and J is TRBJ2-6, with D uncertain. The germline V gene has CDR1 SGHTA and CDR2 FQGTGA. This CDR3 has 14 amino acids. Trimming cost V 2 bases and J 5 bases, with 7 bases left between them. This chain's CDR3 is CASSLGYWANVLTF. CDR3 sequence (DNA): TGTGCCAGCAGCTTAGGGTACTGGGCCAACGTCCTGACTTTC.

This clonotype appeared many times. The chain links TRBV6-2 or TRBV6-3 to TRBJ2-2; D is undetermined. Germline V gene lookup returns CDR1 MNHEY and CDR2 SVGEGT. The CDR3 consists of 16 residues. V was trimmed by 2 bases and J by 0 bases, leaving 10 bases between them. The CDR3 protein is CASSYLGPPNTGELFF. In DNA form, the CDR3 reads TGTGCCAGCAGTTACCTGGGCCCTCCGAACACCGGGGAGCTGTTTTTT.

In its sample, this clonotype was seen a few times. The V and J genes are TRBV6-1 and TRBJ2-1, with TRBD2 matching 14 bases. V trimming: 6 bases; J trimming: 0 bases; junction bases outside the gene matches: 7. The CDR3 runs 18 residues. Germline CDR1 reads MNHNS; CDR2 reads SASEGT. CDR3 loop: CASSRLAGGRSSYNEQFF. As DNA, the CDR3 is TGTGCCAGCAGCCGACTAGCGGGGGGGCGAAGCTCCTACAATGAGCAGTTCTTC.

The chain couples TRBV28 to TRBJ2-1, with D perhaps matching TRBD1 (6 bases). Between the trimmed V and J ends, which lost 2 bases and 3 bases, there was a span of 11 bases. CDR1 is MDHEN, CDR2 SYDVKM, per germline. This CDR3 contains 15 residues. CDR3 loop: CASSLERTVYNEQFF. CDR3 DNA sequence: TGTGCCAGCAGTTTAGAGCGGACAGTCTACAATGAGCAGTTCTTC.

This chain uses TRBV4-1 with TRBJ2-5, with D possibly matching TRBD2 (7 bases). The CDR3 runs 16 residues. V lost 0 bases and J lost 2, with 13 bases in between. Germline V gene lookup returns CDR1 MGHRA and CDR2 YSYEKL. The CDR3 DNA reads as TGCGCCAGCAGCCAAGATACGGGGGGCGCGCAAGAGACCCAGTACTTC. As protein: CASSQDTGGAQETQYF.

This clonotype turned up a few times. V usage is TRBV7-2 and J usage is TRBJ1-4; weak D call: TRBD1 (5 bases). V was trimmed by 3 bases and J by 8 bases, leaving 13 bases between them. This CDR3 is 14 amino acids long. In germline, CDR1 is SGHTA, CDR2 FQGNSA. DNA for the CDR3: TGTGCCAGCAGCTTCATGCCCGGGGCCGAAAAACTGTTTTTT. It specifies CASSFMPGAEKLFF.

This clonotype was recorded a few times. The chain carries TRBV6-8 and TRBJ2-7, with TRBD1 matching 7 bases. Germline V gives CDR1 MNHGY, CDR2 SAAAGT. This CDR3 contains 14 residues. Losses at the gene ends were 6 bases for V and 3 bases for J; bases not matched to a gene: 8. Written as DNA, the CDR3 is TGTGCCAGCAGGACTGACAGGGATAGCTACGAGCAGTACGTC. This sequence encodes CASRTDRDSYEQYV.

This clonotype was detected ten times or more. The rearrangement joins TRBV29-1 to TRBJ1-5, with 8 positions matching TRBD1. The trim removed 5 bases at V and 6 bases at J, leaving 6 bases unmatched. The CDR3 runs to 13 residues. Germline assignment: CDR1 SQVTM and CDR2 ANQGSEA. The CDR3 DNA reads TGCAGCGTTTCTGCAGGGGGCCGTCAGCCCCAGCATTTT. Amino acid sequence: CSVSAGGRQPQHF. Looking up the rest from reference TRBV29-1 and TRBJ1-5 gives the full variable domain: SAVISQKPSRDICQRGTSLTIQCQVDSQVTMMFWYRQQPGQSLTLIATANQGSEATYESGFVIDKFPISRPNLTFSTLTVSNMSPEDSSIYLCSVSAGGRQPQHFGDGTRLSIL.

This clonotype was counted ten times or more. V is TRBV20-1 and J is TRBJ1-1, with D possibly matching TRBD1 (5 bases). The CDR3 is 13 amino acids. Germline lookup yields CDR1 DFQATT and CDR2 SNEGSKA (reference sequence). The V and J ends lost 5 bases and 0 bases respectively, with 10 bases between them. The CDR3 protein is CSAPGTVNTEAFF. CDR3 DNA: TGCAGTGCTCCCGGGACGGTGAACACTGAAGCTTTCTTT.

This clonotype showed up many times. V is TRBV6-2 or TRBV6-3 and J is TRBJ2-7; 7 nucleotides align to TRBD1. With 0 bases clipped from V and 7 bases from J, the junction kept 12 bases outside the gene matches. Germline V gene lookup returns CDR1 MNHEY and CDR2 SVGEGT. The CDR3 covers 16 residues. The CDR3 DNA follows: TGTGCCAGCAGTTACTCCACCACCCGGGACAGACGGGAGCAGTACGTC. The encoded protein is CASSYSTTRDRREQYV.

This clonotype has only one observation. The V and J genes are TRBV2 and TRBJ2-7, with TRBD1 matching over 7 bases. Trimming at V came to 4 bases and at J to 6 bases, leaving 6 bases not matched to a gene. This CDR3 is built from 13 residues. Germline loops: CDR1 SNHLY, CDR2 FYNNEI. CDR3: CASSALAGGEQYV. CDR3 DNA sequence: TGTGCCAGCAGTGCCCTGGCAGGGGGCGAGCAGTACGTC.

This clonotype occurred many times. This chain connects TRBV7-2 to TRBJ2-3; no reliable D call. CDR1 and CDR2 from the germline V gene are SGHTA and FQGNSA. This CDR3 comprises 14 residues. V was clipped by 3 bases and J by 4 bases, with 11 bases between them. DNA for the CDR3: TGTGCCAGCAGCTTCGGAAGCCCCCCAGATACGCAGTATTTT. Protein product: CASSFGSPPDTQYF. The full variable domain, in which reference TRBV7-2 and TRBJ2-3 provide the parts outside the CDR3, is GAGVSQSPSNKVTEKGKDVELRCDPISGHTALYWYRQSLGQGLEFLIYFQGNSAPDKSGLPSDRFSAERTGGSVSTLTIQRTQQEDSAVYLCASSFGSPPDTQYFGPGTRLTVL.

The chain combines TRBV5-1 with TRBJ2-4, with D possibly TRBD1 on 6 matching bases. There are 19 residues in the CDR3. CDR1 and CDR2 (germline): SGHRS, YFSETQ. V gave up 4 bases and J gave up 0 bases, with 23 bases separating them. Written as DNA, the CDR3 is TGCGCCAGCAGCCGCCATCTTGATGTTGGGGGCCTAGCCAAAAACATTCAGTACTTC. It translates to CASSRHLDVGGLAKNIQYF.

At least ten counts were recorded for this clonotype. This rearrangement joins TRBV28 to TRBJ1-5; no reliable D call. The CDR3 contains 14 residues. The germline gives CDR1 MDHEN, CDR2 SYDVKM. V gave up 3 bases and J gave up 0 bases, with 6 bases separating them. This CDR3 is CASSLGISNQPQHF. The CDR3 DNA follows: TGTGCCAGCAGTTTGGGGATTAGCAATCAGCCCCAGCATTTT.

The chain recombines TRBV5-1 with TRBJ2-7, with a possible D match to TRBD2 (5 bases). From germline, CDR1 is SGHRS and CDR2 YFSETQ. CDR3 size: 11 residues. V lost 0 bases and J lost 7, with 5 bases in between. The CDR3 here is CASSLEREQYF. The CDR3 coding sequence is TGCGCCAGCAGCTTGGAGCGGGAGCAGTACTTC.

This clonotype was counted ten times or more. This rearrangement joins TRBV28 to TRBJ2-1; D gene ambiguous. The CDR3 spans 10 residues. Germline V gene lookup returns CDR1 MDHEN and CDR2 SYDVKM. The ends were cut back, 8 bases at V and 8 bases at J, with 7 bases in the middle. This chain's CDR3 is CASLGDEQFF. The CDR3 DNA is TGTGCCAGCCTTGGGGATGAGCAGTTCTTC.